The 20 T cell receptor beta chains below all came from one sample that was sequenced in a study of T cell repertoires in cytomegalovirus infection. TCRdb reanalysed the reads using MiXCR and keeps one entry per CDR3 protein. The sample records a few hundred thousand distinct CDR3 sequences, roughly 21% being singletons. These TCRs' antigens remain unknown. This specimen was cultured PBMCs, taken from culture after CMV antigen stimulation. These receptors were taken from a human donor in good health (CMV status not recorded). Some clones in this sample may be carry-over from other donors' samples.

The chain recombines TRBV15 with TRBJ1-5; weak D call: TRBD1 (5 bases). The germline V and J ends were trimmed by 0 bases and 0 bases, with 18 bases remaining between them. From germline, CDR1 is LNHNV and CDR2 YYDKDF (reference sequence). The CDR3 has 19 residues. The CDR3 sequence is CATSRDMARDWGSNQPQHF. For the CDR3, the DNA is TGTGCCACCAGCAGAGATATGGCCCGGGACTGGGGTAGCAATCAGCCCCAGCATTTT.

The chain uses TRBV19 and TRBJ2-5; TRBD2 aligns across 9 bases. The V gene end was trimmed by 3 bases and the J gene end by 2 bases; junction bases not matched to a gene: 16. The V gene's germline CDR1 is LNHDA and CDR2 SQIVND (reference sequence). This CDR3 region has 19 residues. The CDR3 bases are TGTGCCAGTAGTATGAGGCTAGCGGGAAATCCCCCACAACAAGAGACCCAGTACTTC. Protein sequence: CASSMRLAGNPPQQETQYF.

A few counts support this clonotype. The CDR3 bases are TGTGCCAGCAGTCCGATTTTAGCGGGCGGGACAGATACGCAGTATTTT. This sequence encodes CASSPILAGGTDTQYF. The gene calls are TRBV27 and TRBJ2-3, with 7 positions matching TRBD2. After removal of 5 bases from V and 3 bases from J, the junction contained 11 bases not matched to a gene. This CDR3 has 16 residues. The germline gives CDR1 MNHEY, CDR2 SMNVEV (reference sequence).

This clonotype was counted between two and nine times. The chain joins TRBV7-2 to TRBJ2-3; D unresolved. V was trimmed by 1 base and J by 6 bases, leaving 8 bases between them. This CDR3 region has 13 residues. Germline values: CDR1 SGHTA, CDR2 FQGNSA. DNA for the CDR3: TGTGCCAGCAGCTTAGACCCCATGGATACGCAGTATTTT. It codes for CASSLDPMDTQYF. Together with reference TRBV7-2 and TRBJ2-3, the CDR3 gives the full variable domain: GAGVSQSPSNKVTEKGKDVELRCDPISGHTALYWYRQSLGQGLEFLIYFQGNSAPDKSGLPSDRFSAERTGGSVSTLTIQRTQQEDSAVYLCASSLDPMDTQYFGPGTRLTVL.

This clonotype came up a few times. V usage is TRBV4-1 and J usage is TRBJ1-2, with D hard to call. The V end lost 2 bases, the J end lost 2 bases, and 6 bases lay between the germline ends. The CDR3 contains 13 residues. Germline-derived CDR1 and CDR2 are MGHRA and YSYEKL. For the CDR3, the DNA is TGCGCCAGCAGCCAACCGGGGAACTATGGCTACACCTTC. Its protein is CASSQPGNYGYTF.

Many counts were recorded for this clonotype. V usage is TRBV5-4 and J usage is TRBJ2-5; D might be TRBD1 or TRBD2, each matching 5 bases. CDR1 is SGHNT and CDR2 is YYREEE in the germline V gene (reference sequence). The V gene lost 4 bases and the J gene lost 4 bases, with 14 bases spanning the gap. The CDR3 loop spans 14 amino acids. In DNA form, the CDR3 reads TGTGCCAGCAGCCCGCAGAGGGGCGGAGAGACCCAGTACTTC. It is translated as CASSPQRGGETQYF.

The V gene is TRBV9, the J gene TRBJ2-3; TRBD2 matches 15 bases. Germline V lookup: CDR1 SGDLS, CDR2 YYNGEE. The CDR3 totals 18 residues. Trimming at V came to 2 bases and at J to 6 bases, leaving 10 bases not matched to a gene. The CDR3, as DNA: TGTGCCAGCAGCGTGAACCCGGGACTAGCGGGAGGCTACGATACGCAGTATTTT. This codes for CASSVNPGLAGGYDTQYF.

The chain joins TRBV6-6 to TRBJ2-2, with 8 bases matching TRBD2. Germline CDR1 MNHNY, CDR2 SVGAGI (reference sequence). J lost 3 bases, V lost 2 bases, and 8 bases had no gene match. CDR3 length: 17 amino acids. The CDR3 sequence is CASSYPTGLADTGELFF. DNA for the CDR3: TGTGCCAGCAGTTACCCCACTGGACTAGCTGACACCGGGGAGCTGTTTTTT.

V and J are TRBV6-2 or TRBV6-3 and TRBJ2-1; D remains unclear. In germline, CDR1 is MNHEY, CDR2 SVGEGT. The CDR3 loop spans 11 amino acids. The germline V and J ends were trimmed by 5 bases and 9 bases, with 8 bases remaining between them. The CDR3 spells CASSLTREQFF. The DNA of the CDR3 is TGTGCCAGCAGTCTGACGCGTGAGCAGTTCTTC.

This sequence joins TRBV6-5 and TRBJ2-4, with D unresolved. This CDR3 comprises 15 residues. V was trimmed by 5 bases and J by 0 bases, leaving 11 bases between them. CDR1 is MNHEY and CDR2 is SVGAGI in the germline V gene. This CDR3 reads CASSENILAKNIQYF. DNA of the CDR3: TGTGCCAGCAGTGAGAATATCTTAGCCAAAAACATTCAGTACTTC.

This clonotype was counted between two and nine times. J is TRBJ2-1 and V is TRBV12-3 or TRBV12-4, with 8 bases that match TRBD2. V trimming: 3 bases; J trimming: 0 bases; junction bases outside the gene matches: 7. CDR3 length: 17 amino acids. In DNA form, the CDR3 reads TGTGCCAGCAGTTTCGTAGCGGGGCGGAGCTCCTACAATGAGCAGTTCTTC. Translating gives CASSFVAGRSSYNEQFF.

This clonotype showed up just a few times. The chain has TRBV5-4 and TRBJ1-2; 9 bases are a match to TRBD1. The J segment lost 3 bases and the V segment lost 0 bases, leaving 3 bases of the junction unmatched. CDR3 size: 15 residues. Germline V gene data show CDR1 as SGHNT and CDR2 as YYREEE (reference sequence). The CDR3 DNA reads as TGTGCCAGCAGCTTGGCGACAGGGGGAGACTATGGCTACACCTTC. Translated, it gives CASSLATGGDYGYTF.

V and J are TRBV12-3 or TRBV12-4 and TRBJ1-4; D gene unclear. The CDR3 runs 14 residues. V lost 6 bases to trimming and J lost 7 bases, with 15 bases between them. The CDR3 nucleotides are TGTGCCAGCAGCCGCTGGGATAAGGCTGAAAAACTGTTTTTT. This sequence encodes CASSRWDKAEKLFF.

This clonotype was counted only a few times. This chain links TRBV28 with TRBJ2-5, with TRBD2 identical over 7 bases. The CDR3 contains 17 residues. The germline V gene encodes CDR1 MDHEN and CDR2 SYDVKM. Trimming removed 1 base from V and 1 base from J; junction bases left unmatched: 9. CDR3 sequence (DNA): TGTGCCAGCAGTTTATTTTCGCGCCTAGCGGCCCAAGAGACCCAGTACTTC. Its protein is CASSLFSRLAAQETQYF.

In this sample, this clonotype turned up a few times. The gene calls are TRBV6-6 and TRBJ1-6; TRBD1 might be the D (6 bases). CDR1 MNHNY and CDR2 SVGAGI come from the germline V gene (reference sequence). V lost 5 bases to trimming and J lost 12 bases, with 14 bases between them. The CDR3 has 13 residues. CDR3 sequence (DNA): TGTGCCAGCAGTCTCAGGGGATCGGGACCCCTCCACTTT. This translates into CASSLRGSGPLHF.

This clonotype showed up just a few times. This may be a read error: a much more frequent sequence differs by one nucleotide. The chain joins TRBV7-2 to TRBJ2-1, with 9 bases fitting TRBD2. CDR3 length: 17 residues. Germline values: CDR1 SGHTA, CDR2 FQGNSA. After removal of 3 bases from V and 3 bases from J, the junction contained 9 bases not matched to a gene. Here the CDR3 reads CASSLGGAGGHYNEQFF. CDR3 DNA: TGTGCCAGCAGCTTGGGGGGGGCGGGAGGGCACTACAATGAGCAGTTCTTC.

The CDR3 spells CASSEMTGRSYEQYF. Written as DNA, the CDR3 is TGTGCCAGCAGTGAAATGACAGGAAGATCCTACGAGCAGTACTTC. The chain recombines TRBV25-1 with TRBJ2-7; D is perhaps TRBD1 (6 bases). V was cut by 2 bases and J by 1 base, with 12 bases left in between. The CDR3 has 15 residues. CDR1 is MGHDK, CDR2 SYGVNS, per germline.

The sample holds a few counts of this clonotype. The chain is built from TRBV5-1 and TRBJ2-1, with 8 bases aligning to TRBD2. Germline CDR1 reads SGHRS; CDR2 reads YFSETQ. V shed 4 bases, J shed 1 base, and the junction held 7 bases outside the gene matches. The CDR3 contains 16 residues. The CDR3 DNA is TGCGCCAGCAGCCCGAGTAGCGGGATGTCCTACAATGAGCAGTTCTTC. Encoded protein: CASSPSSGMSYNEQFF. Based on the CDR3 plus reference TRBV5-1 and TRBJ2-1, the full variable domain is KAGVTQTPRYLIKTRGQQVTLSCSPISGHRSVSWYQQTPGQGLQFLFEYFSETQRNKGNFPGRFSGRQFSNSRSEMNVSTLELGDSALYLCASSPSSGMSYNEQFFGPGTRLTVL.

The table lists this clonotype with many counts. A junction end diverges from the germline sequence, so it may reflect a read error. For the CDR3, the DNA is TGTGCCAGCAGCCTAGCGGGAGGGATGGCAGATACGCAGTATTTT. It encodes CASSLAGGMADTQYF. The chain carries TRBV7-2 and TRBJ2-3; 12 bases agree with TRBD2. Germline loops: CDR1 SGHTA, CDR2 FQGNSA. This CDR3 contains 15 residues. The complete variable domain, with remaining parts taken from reference TRBV7-2 and TRBJ2-3, reads GAGVSQSPSNKVTEKGKDVELRCDPISGHTALYWYRQSLGQGLEFLIYFQGNSAPDKSGLPSDRFSAERTGGSVSTLTIQRTQQEDSAVYLCASSLAGGMADTQYFGPGTRLTVL.

This clonotype was observed at least ten times. V and J are TRBV7-2 and TRBJ2-3; no clear D gene. From germline, CDR1 is SGHTA and CDR2 FQGNSA. V was clipped by 1 base and J by 10 bases, with 12 bases between them. This CDR3 spans 13 amino acids. The CDR3 coding sequence is TGTGCCAGCAGCTTAGTCGTGGGCGAATCGCAGTATTTT. It encodes CASSLVVGESQYF.